Included here is one T cell receptor beta chain sequence, with context. Only in-frame clones appear in the TCRdb table, and some are missing; sequencing was by immunoSEQ multiplex PCR. The sample records about 380,000 clones, 95% being singletons. The source of the sample is a study of shared T cell receptors in the human thymus. The sequencing sample was made of thymocytes. The receptor was derived from a human donor.

CDR3 DNA: TGTGCCAGTAGATCGGGAGTTTTTGTATCCTACAATGAGCAGTTCTTC. Its translation is CASRSGVFVSYNEQFF. The genes are TRBV19 and TRBJ2-1, with D perhaps TRBD2 (6 bases). V was cut by 6 bases and J by 1 base, with 16 bases left in between. Per the germline V gene, CDR1 is LNHDA and CDR2 is SQIVND (reference sequence). The CDR3 extends over 16 amino acids. Full variable domain (rest looked up from reference TRBV19 and TRBJ2-1): DGGITQSPKYLFRKEGQNVTLSCEQNLNHDAMYWYRQDPGQGLRLIYYSQIVNDFQKGDIAEGYSVSREKKESFPLTVTSAQKNPTAFYLCASRSGVFVSYNEQFFGPGTRLTVL.